The 14 T cell receptor beta chains presented below share a single source sample, sequenced in a study of T cells expressing NK-cell markers. Using the 5' RACE reads, TCRdb records one entry per CDR3 protein without DNA. The repertoire table contains about 380,000 distinct CDR3 sequences. The source material was blood T cells: a sorted CD56 or NKG2C T cell subset, CD4+ or CD8+ T cells, or bulk PBMC T cells (not recorded which). Receptors were obtained from a man between 18 and 69 years old in good health.

The V and J genes are TRBV20-1 and TRBJ2-5; TCRdb indicates TRBD2, and absent DNA this call remains unverified. CDR1 is DFQATT, CDR2 SNEGSKA, per germline (reference sequence). The CDR3 has 13 amino acids. The CDR3: CSAKLAGVGTQYF.

The chain combines TRBV6-5 with TRBJ1-2. Germline V gene sequence: CDR1 MNHEY, CDR2 SVGAGI. This CDR3 is built from 12 residues. Here the CDR3 reads CASSKVPYGYTF.

This chain joins TRBV20-1 and TRBJ1-1; the TRBD1 assignment by TCRdb is unverifiable without DNA. CDR1 and CDR2 (germline): DFQATT, SNEGSKA (reference sequence). The CDR3 runs 12 residues. The CDR3 loop reads CSASGQSSEAFF.

The J gene is TRBJ2-2, the V gene TRBV11-3; as DNA is missing, the TRBD1 call by TCRdb cannot be tested. The CDR3 length is 17 residues. Germline values: CDR1 SGHNT, CDR2 YENEEA. The CDR3 loop reads CASSGHRGRGTSGELFF.

The chain couples TRBV6-2 or TRBV6-3 to TRBJ2-1; there is no DNA to check the TCRdb D call of TRBD1. CDR1 and CDR2 (germline): MNHEY, SVGEGT. The CDR3 is 17 residues long. The CDR3 here is CASSYSHGTRMNNEQFF.

V is TRBV5-1 and J is TRBJ2-1; TCRdb selects TRBD1, and the lack of DNA leaves this call unchecked. This CDR3 comprises 17 residues. The germline CDR1 and CDR2 sequences are SGHRS and YFSETQ. CDR3 protein: CASGLFGGPLSYNEQFF.

The chain has TRBV10-3 and TRBJ1-1; the TRBD1 assignment by TCRdb is unverifiable without DNA. Germline V gene lookup returns CDR1 ENHRY and CDR2 SYGVKD. The CDR3 runs to 16 residues. This CDR3 reads CAIRADRGFMNTEAFF.

This rearrangement joins TRBV20-1 to TRBJ1-6; TCRdb returns TRBD1, unconfirmable since there is no DNA. The germline gives CDR1 DFQATT, CDR2 SNEGSKA (reference sequence). This CDR3 is 17 amino acids long. This CDR3 is CSARDQHGTEYNSPLHF.

The chain employs TRBV28 and TRBJ2-7; TCRdb selects TRBD1, and the lack of DNA leaves this call unchecked. The CDR3 spans 18 residues. Germline V gene lookup returns CDR1 MDHEN and CDR2 SYDVKM. CDR3 region: CASSEDTLWTDGTYEQYF.

The gene calls are TRBV6-1 and TRBJ2-1; the D call of TRBD1 rests on TCRdb alone, since no DNA is present to check it. CDR1 is MNHNS, CDR2 SASEGT, per germline. The CDR3 loop spans 14 amino acids. The CDR3 spells CASGSRGAYNEQFF.

The rearrangement uses TRBV7-2 and TRBJ2-2; TCRdb outputs TRBD1, but without DNA this stays unchecked. CDR1 SGHTA and CDR2 FQGNSA come from the germline V gene. The CDR3 is 15 residues long. This CDR3 is CASSVLGRRAGELFF.

The V call is TRBV24-1, the J call TRBJ2-2; the TRBD2 assignment by TCRdb is unverifiable without DNA. The CDR3 has 14 residues. The V gene's germline CDR1 is KGHDR and CDR2 SFDVKD. This CDR3 reads CATSDFSGRKELFF.

This chain joins TRBV28 and TRBJ2-5; as DNA is missing, the TRBD1 call by TCRdb cannot be tested. The V gene's germline CDR1 is MDHEN and CDR2 SYDVKM. The CDR3 extends over 17 amino acids. CDR3 loop: CASSPRQGFRTIKTQYF.

This sequence joins TRBV7-6 and TRBJ2-1; TCRdb proposes TRBD2, but this gene call is untestable without DNA. This CDR3 comprises 15 residues. Germline V gives CDR1 SGHVS, CDR2 FNYEAQ. The CDR3 reads CASSYPGTDYNEQFF.